Following are 26 T cell receptor beta chains from one sample sequenced in a study of shared clonotypes between healthy human individuals. Libraries were prepared by immunoSEQ multiplex PCR; TCRdb keeps only in-frame clonotypes and omits some of them. Of roughly 2.4 million clones listed, approximately 96% were seen once; the top ten hold 0.13%. The specimen sequenced was naive CD4+ T cells sorted from blood. Subset denoted: CD45RA+ positively selected. All receptors come from a man between 18 and 29 years old in good health.

The chain links TRBV29-1 to TRBJ1-5; 9 nucleotides agree with TRBD1. With 6 bases clipped from V and 8 bases from J, the junction kept 5 bases outside the gene matches. CDR3 size: 12 residues. The V gene's germline CDR1 is SQVTM and CDR2 ANQGSEA. The CDR3 DNA follows: TGCAGCGTACAGGGGGCGGAGGAGCCCCAGCATTTT. Translating gives CSVQGAEEPQHF.

This sequence joins TRBV11-2 and TRBJ1-2, with 7 positions matching TRBD1. CDR1 is SGHAT and CDR2 is FQNNGV in the germline V gene. V dropped 4 bases and J dropped 0; count of bases not matched to a gene: 5. The CDR3 extends over 15 amino acids. CDR3 in DNA: TGTGCCAGCAGCTCCTGGACAGGAGCTAACTATGGCTACACCTTC. It is translated as CASSSWTGANYGYTF.

This clone appeared a single time. The rearrangement uses TRBV6-6 and TRBJ2-2; TRBD1 might be the D (5 bases). This CDR3 is 15 amino acids long. V lost 7 bases and J 0 bases, leaving 12 bases between the germline ends. Germline lookup yields CDR1 MNHNY and CDR2 SVGAGI (reference sequence). CDR3 region: CASTLTDANTGELFF. CDR3 nucleotides: TGTGCCAGCACCCTGACAGACGCGAACACCGGGGAGCTGTTTTTT.

V and J are TRBV2 and TRBJ2-5, with TRBD2 identical over 11 bases. The junction had 4 bases not matched to a gene; V was cut back by 1 base and J by 9 bases. This CDR3 contains 14 residues. Germline V gives CDR1 SNHLY, CDR2 FYNNEI. Here the CDR3 DNA reads TGTGCCAGCAGTGAAGGGGGACTAGCGGTCCCCCAGTACTTC. It encodes CASSEGGLAVPQYF.

The chain joins TRBV15 to TRBJ2-1; 9 bases fit TRBD2. The trim removed 3 bases at V and 7 bases at J, leaving 7 bases unmatched. Per germline, CDR1 LNHNV and CDR2 YYDKDF (reference sequence). The CDR3 has 15 residues. CDR3 amino acids: CATSRGGRGKNEQFF. CDR3 DNA: TGTGCCACCAGCAGGGGCGGGAGGGGCAAAAATGAGCAGTTCTTC.

The genes are TRBV5-1 and TRBJ1-6, with 7 bases matching TRBD1. CDR3 length equals 14 residues. V dropped 0 bases and J dropped 15; count of bases not matched to a gene: 9. Germline-derived CDR1 and CDR2 are SGHRS and YFSETQ. The CDR3 nucleotides read TGCGCCAGCAGCTTGGCACGGACAGGAGAGGGCCTCCACTTT. As protein: CASSLARTGEGLHF.

This chain links TRBV29-1 with TRBJ2-3, with D hard to call. The CDR3 is 12 residues long. Trimming pared 4 bases from V and 2 bases from J, leaving 7 bases between. The germline CDR1 and CDR2 sequences are SQVTM and ANQGSEA. CDR3 protein: CSVGQLTDTQYF. CDR3 in DNA: TGCAGCGTTGGTCAACTCACAGATACGCAGTATTTT.

This chain connects TRBV18 to TRBJ1-3, with D unclear. The CDR3 extends over 13 amino acids. CDR1 and CDR2 from the germline V gene are KGHSH and LQKENI. Trimming shortened V by 2 bases and J by 7 bases, and 9 bases separated the two germline ends. CDR3 in DNA: TGTGCCAGCTCACCAATGGTCTGGAACACCATATATTTT. Protein sequence: CASSPMVWNTIYF. The full variable domain, in which reference TRBV18 and TRBJ1-3 provide the parts outside the CDR3, is NAGVMQNPRHLVRRRGQEARLRCSPMKGHSHVYWYRQLPEEGLKFMVYLQKENIIDESGMPKERFSAEFPKEGPSILRIQQVVRGDSAAYFCASSPMVWNTIYFGEGSWLTVV.

The gene calls are TRBV19 and TRBJ1-5, with 10 bases matching TRBD1. The CDR3 has 18 residues. The germline CDR1 and CDR2 sequences are LNHDA and SQIVND (reference sequence). The J segment lost 1 base and the V segment lost 0 bases, leaving 6 bases of the junction unmatched. CDR3 coding DNA: TGTGCCAGTAGTATAGAATGGAGGGACAGGGGAAGCAATCAGCCCCAGCATTTT. Translating gives CASSIEWRDRGSNQPQHF. Variable domain in full (rest from reference TRBV19 and TRBJ1-5): DGGITQSPKYLFRKEGQNVTLSCEQNLNHDAMYWYRQDPGQGLRLIYYSQIVNDFQKGDIAEGYSVSREKKESFPLTVTSAQKNPTAFYLCASSIEWRDRGSNQPQHFGDGTRLSIL.

In its sample, this clone was seen once. This chain links TRBV7-8 with TRBJ2-2; 13 nucleotides line up with TRBD2. CDR1 is SGHVS, CDR2 FQNEAQ, per germline. The V and J ends lost 5 bases and 7 bases, in that order; junction bases with no gene match: 7. CDR3 length: 16 amino acids. CDR3 in amino acids: CASSIGTSGVVGELFF. CDR3 sequence (DNA): TGTGCCAGCAGCATAGGGACTAGCGGGGTTGTCGGGGAGCTGTTTTTT.

J is TRBJ1-2 and V is TRBV6-5; D gene unclear. Germline loops: CDR1 MNHEY, CDR2 SVGAGI. The CDR3 covers 16 residues. Deletions cut 3 bases from V and 9 bases from J, with 23 bases between. CDR3 sequence: CASSYYPRPKEWRYTF. As DNA, the CDR3 is TGTGCCAGCAGTTATTACCCGCGCCCCAAGGAGTGGCGCTACACCTTC.

V usage is TRBV28 and J usage is TRBJ2-5, with TRBD1 matching over 10 bases. The trim removed 3 bases at V and 5 bases at J, leaving 6 bases unmatched. The CDR3 has 15 residues. Germline V gene data show CDR1 as MDHEN and CDR2 as SYDVKM. CDR3: CASSLGTGARETQYF. As DNA, the CDR3 is TGTGCCAGCAGTTTGGGGACAGGGGCCCGCGAGACCCAGTACTTC.

This rearrangement joins TRBV13 to TRBJ2-7; no firm D call. CDR1 and CDR2 (germline): PRHDT, FYEKMQ (reference sequence). V was cut by 5 bases and J by 2 bases, with 22 bases left in between. The CDR3 covers 17 residues. The CDR3 protein is CASSHSGPRQETYEQYF. For the CDR3, the DNA is TGTGCCAGCAGCCATTCGGGCCCCAGGCAAGAGACCTACGAGCAGTACTTC.

The chain joins TRBV5-6 to TRBJ1-3, with D unresolved. The germline V gene encodes CDR1 SGHDT and CDR2 YYEEEE. Trimming took off 2 bases at V and 0 bases at J, with 9 bases between the two ends. The CDR3 totals 15 residues. The CDR3 is CASSFRTVSGNTIYF. The CDR3, as DNA: TGTGCCAGCAGCTTTCGGACTGTCTCTGGAAACACCATATATTTT.

The CDR3 sequence: CASQPGLVRETQYF. In DNA form, the CDR3 reads TGCGCCAGCCAGCCGGGACTAGTGAGAGAGACCCAGTACTTC. The genes are TRBV5-1 and TRBJ2-5; 8 nucleotides line up with TRBD2. V trimming: 7 bases; J trimming: 4 bases; junction bases outside the gene matches: 9. CDR1 is SGHRS, CDR2 YFSETQ, per germline. The CDR3 covers 14 residues.

The chain is built from TRBV6-1 and TRBJ1-3; D ambiguous. CDR3 length: 11 amino acids. Trimming stripped 8 bases from V and 8 bases from J, with 10 bases between. Germline CDR1 and CDR2: MNHNS and SASEGT. CDR3 coding DNA: TGTGCCAGCCTAGCGAGTTACACCATATATTTT. Translating gives CASLASYTIYF.

The gene calls are TRBV5-6 and TRBJ2-3; D possibly corresponds to TRBD1 (6 bases). The germline V and J ends were trimmed by 0 bases and 1 base, with 21 bases remaining between them. CDR3 length: 19 amino acids. Per the germline V gene, CDR1 is SGHDT and CDR2 is YYEEEE. The CDR3, as DNA: TGTGCCAGCAGCTTGGATGGGGAACGGAGAGGGGGAGGCACAGATACGCAGTATTTT. As protein: CASSLDGERRGGGTDTQYF.

The table lists this clone with a few counts. The chain employs TRBV30 and TRBJ1-5; 7 bases match TRBD1. This CDR3 is 15 amino acids long. Per the germline V gene, CDR1 is GTSNPN and CDR2 is SVGIG (reference sequence). With 2 bases clipped from V and 3 bases from J, the junction kept 7 bases outside the gene matches. The CDR3 sequence is CAWSTGDHINQPQHF. The CDR3 DNA sequence: TGTGCCTGGAGTACAGGGGATCACATCAATCAGCCCCAGCATTTT. The variable domain in full, with the rest retrieved from reference TRBV30 and TRBJ1-5, is SQTIHQWPATLVQPVGSPLSLECTVEGTSNPNLYWYRQAAGRGLQLLFYSVGIGQISSEVPQNLSASRPQDRQFILSSKKLLLSDSGFYLCAWSTGDHINQPQHFGDGTRLSIL.

This CDR3 is CATSRERGTPLHF. DNA of the CDR3: TGTGCCACCAGCAGAGAACGAGGAACACCCCTCCACTTT. This chain joins TRBV15 and TRBJ1-6, with D hard to call. CDR1 and CDR2 (germline): LNHNV, YYDKDF (reference sequence). The CDR3 has 13 residues. The V end was cut by 0 bases, the J end by 11 bases, with 8 bases between.

The J gene is TRBJ2-5, the V gene TRBV10-3; 7 bases are shared with TRBD1. From germline, CDR1 is ENHRY and CDR2 SYGVKD. This CDR3 has 11 residues. V lost 2 bases to trimming and J lost 13 bases; unmatched junction nucleotides: 4. CDR3 nucleotide sequence: TGTGCCATCAGTGAGCCTGGGACAGTGTACTTC. The encoded protein is CAISEPGTVYF.

The chain combines TRBV5-1 with TRBJ1-1; maybe TRBD1 (5 bases). Trimming cost V 1 base and J 0 bases, with 13 bases left between them. This CDR3 is built from 16 residues. Germline V gene sequence: CDR1 SGHRS, CDR2 YFSETQ. The CDR3 bases are TGCGCCAGCAGCTTGCAGGGTGGTGGTATGAACACTGAAGCTTTCTTT. The encoded protein is CASSLQGGGMNTEAFF.

The chain is built from TRBV6-4 and TRBJ2-1; 12 positions agree with TRBD2. The germline gives CDR1 MRHNA, CDR2 SNTAGT. The CDR3 is 19 amino acids. Trimming cost V 2 bases and J 6 bases; bases outside gene matches: 14. The CDR3 region has the DNA TGTGCCAGCAGTGACCGTCGACTAGCGGGAGCTTTGTGGGGCAATGAGCAGTTCTTC. This translates into CASSDRRLAGALWGNEQFF.

With respect to this clone: Distinct nucleotide sequences in the sample also encode this CDR3. In nucleotides, the CDR3 is TGTGCCAGCAGCGTAGTTTCGAGCACAGATACGCAGTATTTT. It encodes CASSVVSSTDTQYF. The chain uses TRBV9 and TRBJ2-3; D not resolved. This CDR3 is built from 14 residues. Germline V gene data show CDR1 as SGDLS and CDR2 as YYNGEE. V lost 0 bases, J lost 0 bases, and 5 bases lay in between.

J is TRBJ2-2 and V is TRBV25-1; D remains ambiguous. The V gene's germline CDR1 is MGHDK and CDR2 SYGVNS. CDR3 size: 14 residues. The V and J ends lost 5 bases and 6 bases respectively, with 13 bases between them. This chain's CDR3 is CASSRSGGAGELFF. CDR3 nucleotide sequence: TGTGCCAGCAGTCGCTCTGGTGGGGCCGGGGAGCTGTTTTTT.

J is TRBJ2-4 and V is TRBV10-1; perhaps TRBD1 as D (6 bases). The germline V gene has CDR1 WNHNN and CDR2 SYGVQD (reference sequence). The V and J ends lost 3 bases and 9 bases respectively, with 12 bases between them. CDR3 length: 13 amino acids. The CDR3 loop reads CASSEGGSGIQYF. CDR3 bases: TGCGCCAGCAGTGAAGGGGGATCGGGCATTCAGTACTTC.

This chain links TRBV6-5 with TRBJ2-5; tentative D call: TRBD1 (5 bases). Trimming left V 0 bases short and J 4 bases short, with 12 bases between. The CDR3 extends over 15 amino acids. Germline V gene sequence: CDR1 MNHEY, CDR2 SVGAGI. The CDR3: CASSYSYSGRETQYF. CDR3 bases: TGTGCCAGCAGTTACTCTTATTCAGGGCGAGAGACCCAGTACTTC.